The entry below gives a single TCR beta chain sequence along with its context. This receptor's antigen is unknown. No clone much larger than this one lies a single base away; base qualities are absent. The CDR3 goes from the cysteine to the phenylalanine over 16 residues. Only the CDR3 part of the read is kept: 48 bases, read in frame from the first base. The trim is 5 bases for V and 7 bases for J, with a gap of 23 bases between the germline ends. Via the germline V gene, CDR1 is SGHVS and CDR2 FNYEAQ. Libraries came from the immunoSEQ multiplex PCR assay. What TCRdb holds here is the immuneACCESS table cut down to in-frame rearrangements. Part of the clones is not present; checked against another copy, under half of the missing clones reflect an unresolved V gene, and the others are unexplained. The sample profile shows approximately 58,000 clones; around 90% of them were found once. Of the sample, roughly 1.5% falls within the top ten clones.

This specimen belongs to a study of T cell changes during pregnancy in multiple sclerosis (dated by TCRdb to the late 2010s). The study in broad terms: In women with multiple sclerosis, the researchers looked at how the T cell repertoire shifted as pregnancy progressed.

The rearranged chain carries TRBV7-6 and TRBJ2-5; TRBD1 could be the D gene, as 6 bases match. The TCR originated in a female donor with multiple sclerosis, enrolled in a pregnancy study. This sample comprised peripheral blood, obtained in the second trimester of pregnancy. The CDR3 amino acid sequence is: CASSTRRGVVFGTQYF. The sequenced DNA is TGTGCCAGCAGCACCCGCAGGGGCGTAGTTTTTGGGACCCAGTACTTC.